The 22 T cell receptor beta chains below come from one sample, sequenced in a study of cytotoxic CD8 clonotypes in ibrutinib-treated CLL. Profiling relied on immunoSEQ multiplex PCR, and the TCRdb table lists in-frame clones only, not all of them. Among some 29,000 clones listed, around 63% were seen once. Specimen: PBMCs, collected after 24 months of ibrutinib treatment. The receptors were gathered from a human donor with chronic lymphocytic leukemia.

The J gene is TRBJ1-1, the V gene TRBV6-5, with D hard to call. V dropped 4 bases and J dropped 8 bases, with 14 bases sitting between them. There are 13 residues in the CDR3. The germline V gene has CDR1 MNHEY and CDR2 SVGAGI. CDR3 in DNA: TGTGCCAGCAGTTCACTTAACAACCCCGAAGCTTTCTTT. Protein: CASSSLNNPEAFF.

There are a few counts of this clone. V usage is TRBV5-6 and J usage is TRBJ1-2; a weak D match, TRBD1 (6 bases). The CDR3 runs to 14 residues. Germline values: CDR1 SGHDT, CDR2 YYEEEE. The V gene lost 4 bases and the J gene lost 8 bases, with 18 bases spanning the gap. CDR3 DNA: TGTGCCAGCAGCCCAGCGTGGGGGGGCGACGGCTACACCTTC. The encoded protein is CASSPAWGGDGYTF.

This clone has more than one count but fewer than ten. The chain recombines TRBV11-2 with TRBJ2-7; TRBD1 is a possible D gene (6 bases). V lost 0 bases and J 6 bases, leaving 9 bases between the germline ends. CDR3 length: 13 residues. Germline CDR1 and CDR2: SGHAT and FQNNGV. The CDR3 region is CASSLDPGVEQYF. The DNA for the CDR3 is TGTGCCAGCAGCTTAGATCCAGGGGTCGAGCAGTACTTC.

In its sample, this clone was seen once. The chain employs TRBV10-2 and TRBJ2-5, with a tentative D call TRBD2 (5 bases). The V end lost 6 bases, the J end lost 1 base, and 12 bases lay between the germline ends. The CDR3 covers 14 residues. Per germline, CDR1 WSHSY and CDR2 SAAADI. The CDR3 DNA reads TGCGCCAGCAGAGACACTAGACTCCAAGAGACCCAGTACTTC. Amino acids: CASRDTRLQETQYF.

The chain couples TRBV30 to TRBJ2-2, with 10 positions matching TRBD1. Germline V gene sequence: CDR1 GTSNPN, CDR2 SVGIG (reference sequence). The V gene end was trimmed by 5 bases and the J gene end by 3 bases; junction bases not matched to a gene: 3. CDR3 length: 14 amino acids. The CDR3: CAWLDRGHTGELFF. The CDR3 DNA reads TGTGCCTGGCTTGACAGGGGGCACACCGGGGAGCTGTTTTTT. The variable domain in full, completed from reference TRBV30 and TRBJ2-2, reads SQTIHQWPATLVQPVGSPLSLECTVEGTSNPNLYWYRQAAGRGLQLLFYSVGIGQISSEVPQNLSASRPQDRQFILSSKKLLLSDSGFYLCAWLDRGHTGELFFGEGSRLTVL.

This chain links TRBV6-5 with TRBJ1-2, with TRBD1 identical over 7 bases. Looked up from germline, CDR1 is MNHEY and CDR2 is SVGAGI. V shed 5 bases and J 5 bases; nucleotides not matched to a gene: 11. The CDR3 extends over 15 amino acids. The DNA of the CDR3 is TGTGCCAGCAGTCCACAGAGACAGGGAGTTTATGGCTACACCTTC. Residues: CASSPQRQGVYGYTF.

The chain is built from TRBV2 and TRBJ2-1; the D gene is possibly TRBD2 (6 bases). V was trimmed by 7 bases and J by 0 bases, leaving 25 bases between them. Germline assignment: CDR1 SNHLY and CDR2 FYNNEI. This CDR3 spans 19 amino acids. Here the CDR3 reads CASTKGRLARESSYNEQFF. The CDR3 DNA sequence: TGTGCCAGCACCAAAGGACGGCTAGCGCGCGAAAGCTCCTACAATGAGCAGTTCTTC.

The chain joins TRBV6-4 to TRBJ1-1; D is ambiguous. Trimming shortened V by 4 bases and J by 1 base, and 7 bases separated the two germline ends. The CDR3 extends over 13 amino acids. CDR1 is MRHNA, CDR2 SNTAGT, per germline. The CDR3 sequence: CASSVNRNTEAFF. The DNA for the CDR3 is TGTGCCAGCAGTGTAAACAGGAACACTGAAGCTTTCTTT.

The chain joins TRBV6-1 to TRBJ2-7; 8 positions agree with TRBD1. Germline V lookup: CDR1 MNHNS, CDR2 SASEGT. There are 13 residues in the CDR3. The junction had 6 bases not matched to a gene; V was cut back by 3 bases and J by 8 bases. The DNA of the CDR3 is TGTGCCAGCAGTGACGGCAGGGGGCGCAAGCAGTACTTC. This translates into CASSDGRGRKQYF.

This clone was counted only a few times. The chain links TRBV4-1 to TRBJ1-5; the D is unclear. CDR1 and CDR2 from the germline V gene are MGHRA and YSYEKL. The CDR3 contains 15 residues. Trimming cost V 4 bases and J 5 bases, with 15 bases left between them. The CDR3 DNA follows: TGCGCCAGCAGCCGGACCTGGGCCACCGATCAGCCCCAGCATTTT. Its protein product is CASSRTWATDQPQHF.

This sequence joins TRBV7-6 and TRBJ2-7, with D unresolved. Per the germline V gene, CDR1 is SGHVS and CDR2 is FNYEAQ. Trimming left V 1 base short and J 5 bases short, with 3 bases between. There are 11 residues in the CDR3. The CDR3 DNA sequence: TGTGCCAGCAGCTTAGGGAACGAGCAGTACTTC. Translation: CASSLGNEQYF.

This clone was detected only once. The rearrangement uses TRBV6-5 and TRBJ1-1; weak D call: TRBD1 (5 bases). V was clipped by 3 bases and J by 5 bases, with 16 bases between them. Germline CDR1 MNHEY, CDR2 SVGAGI. The CDR3 sequence is 15 residues long. CDR3 protein: CASSYAPGRGTEAFF. In DNA form, the CDR3 reads TGTGCCAGCAGTTATGCTCCAGGGAGGGGAACTGAAGCTTTCTTT.

This clone was picked up one time. This chain links TRBV28 with TRBJ2-6, with D hard to call. CDR1 is MDHEN and CDR2 is SYDVKM in the germline V gene. The CDR3 is 15 amino acids. The V and J ends lost 4 bases and 3 bases respectively, with 10 bases between them. The CDR3 reads CASSSRAYGANVLTF. The CDR3 DNA reads TGTGCCAGCAGTTCCCGGGCATATGGGGCCAACGTCCTGACTTTC.

The rearrangement uses TRBV19 and TRBJ1-2, with D unclear. Trimming removed 5 bases at V and 7 bases at J, with 14 bases between. From germline, CDR1 is LNHDA and CDR2 SQIVND (reference sequence). The CDR3 runs 13 residues. Here the CDR3 DNA reads TGTGCCAGTAGTTTTGGCCAACGCATTGGCTACACCTTC. Translation gives CASSFGQRIGYTF. The full variable domain, in which reference TRBV19 and TRBJ1-2 provide the parts outside the CDR3, is DGGITQSPKYLFRKEGQNVTLSCEQNLNHDAMYWYRQDPGQGLRLIYYSQIVNDFQKGDIAEGYSVSREKKESFPLTVTSAQKNPTAFYLCASSFGQRIGYTFGSGTRLTVV.

The chain uses TRBV19 and TRBJ2-3, with D possibly being TRBD2 (5 bases). Trimming left V 5 bases short and J 2 bases short, with 11 bases between. The CDR3 length is 14 residues. The germline V gene has CDR1 LNHDA and CDR2 SQIVND (reference sequence). As DNA, the CDR3 is TGTGCCAGTAGTCCGATAGCGCACACAGATACGCAGTATTTT. Protein sequence: CASSPIAHTDTQYF.

The chain employs TRBV5-6 and TRBJ1-2; 8 bases align to TRBD1. Germline V CDR1 and CDR2: SGHDT, YYEEEE. This CDR3 is 14 amino acids long. V dropped 2 bases and J dropped 3; count of bases not matched to a gene: 3. The CDR3 sequence is CASSFPGQDYGYTF. The CDR3 DNA follows: TGTGCCAGCAGCTTTCCGGGACAGGACTATGGCTACACCTTC.

In its sample, this clone was seen once. The chain has TRBV5-1 and TRBJ2-3; D is uncertain. The CDR3 is 14 amino acids. The V end lost 4 bases, the J end lost 2 bases, and 11 bases lay between the germline ends. Germline values: CDR1 SGHRS, CDR2 YFSETQ. The CDR3 DNA sequence: TGCGCCAGCAGCGCCGGGCCCCCCACAGATACGCAGTATTTT. This translates into CASSAGPPTDTQYF.

The chain links TRBV6-1 to TRBJ1-2; tentatively, D is TRBD1 (6 bases). From germline, CDR1 is MNHNS and CDR2 SASEGT. The CDR3 has 12 residues. V was trimmed by 8 bases and J by 10 bases, leaving 17 bases between them. The CDR3 here is CASGRGGDYYTF. The CDR3 nucleotides read TGTGCCAGCGGGAGGGGGGGCGACTACTACACCTTC.

The rearrangement joins TRBV4-3 to TRBJ2-4; possibly TRBD1 or TRBD2 for D (7 bases each). The ends were cut back, 3 bases at V and 3 bases at J, with 12 bases in the middle. The CDR3 runs 15 residues. Germline-derived CDR1 and CDR2 are LGHNA and YSLEER. The chain's CDR3 is CASSHSGGGKNIQYF. The DNA for the CDR3 is TGCGCCAGCAGCCATTCAGGGGGGGGCAAAAACATTCAGTACTTC.

The V gene is TRBV18, the J gene TRBJ2-5; no clear D gene. Germline V gene sequence: CDR1 KGHSH, CDR2 LQKENI. The CDR3 runs to 15 residues. Deletions cut 1 base from V and 5 bases from J, with 14 bases between. The CDR3 is CASSPQNRVLETQYF. For the CDR3, the DNA is TGTGCCAGCTCACCACAGAATAGGGTATTGGAGACCCAGTACTTC.

The genes are TRBV5-1 and TRBJ2-7, with D unclear. In germline, CDR1 is SGHRS, CDR2 YFSETQ. Trimming left V 4 bases short and J 3 bases short, with 8 bases between. This CDR3 region has 12 residues. The CDR3 DNA reads TGCGCCAGCAGCCGACCAGACTACGAGCAGTACTTC. It yields the protein CASSRPDYEQYF.

The CDR3 region has the DNA TGTGCCAGCAGCTTCTTCAATTACAGGGTGGGCAATCAGCCCCAGCATTTT. Translated: CASSFFNYRVGNQPQHF. The chain uses TRBV7-9 and TRBJ1-5; a weak D match, TRBD1 (6 bases). Deletions cut 3 bases from V and 2 bases from J, with 17 bases between. From germline, CDR1 is SEHNR and CDR2 FQNEAQ (reference sequence). This CDR3 has 17 amino acids. Variable domain in full (rest from reference TRBV7-9 and TRBJ1-5): DTGVSQNPRHKITKRGQNVTFRCDPISEHNRLYWYRQTLGQGPEFLTYFQNEAQLEKSRLLSDRFSAERPKGSFSTLEIQRTEQGDSAMYLCASSFFNYRVGNQPQHFGDGTRLSIL.